These 9 T cell receptor beta chains came from one sample sequenced in a study of shared T cell receptors in the human thymus. Sequencing was performed with immunoSEQ multiplex PCR; in TCRdb, only in-frame clones are kept and a portion is missing. The sample carries some 660,000 clones, 87% recorded once. These same records also appear under a second study, on human thymus T cells.

The sample was thymocytes. The receptors originated from a boy less than two years old with a congenital heart defect.

The chain recombines TRBV9 with TRBJ1-2; 7 nucleotides align to TRBD1. The CDR3 spans 20 residues. V was clipped by 4 bases and J by 5 bases; unmatched bases: 26. The germline V gene has CDR1 SGDLS and CDR2 YYNGEE. CDR3 nucleotide sequence: TGTGCCAGCAGCCCACACGGGATGAGGGTGAGGCCGACAGGGCTGTATGGCTACACCTTC. It encodes CASSPHGMRVRPTGLYGYTF. The full variable domain, completed using reference TRBV9 and TRBJ1-2, is DSGVTQTPKHLITATGQRVTLRCSPRSGDLSVYWYQQSLDQGLQFLIQYYNGEERAKGNILERFSAQQFPDLHSELNLSSLELGDSALYFCASSPHGMRVRPTGLYGYTFGSGTRLTVV.

The chain uses TRBV5-1 and TRBJ2-1; 7 bases are a match to TRBD1. Looked up from germline, CDR1 is SGHRS and CDR2 is YFSETQ. This CDR3 has 12 amino acids. With 7 bases clipped from V and 5 bases from J, the junction kept 3 bases outside the gene matches. CDR3 sequence (DNA): TGCGCCAGCGGCGACAGGGACAATGAGCAGTTCTTC. Protein product: CASGDRDNEQFF. Full variable domain (outside the CDR3, taken from reference TRBV5-1 and TRBJ2-1): KAGVTQTPRYLIKTRGQQVTLSCSPISGHRSVSWYQQTPGQGLQFLFEYFSETQRNKGNFPGRFSGRQFSNSRSEMNVSTLELGDSALYLCASGDRDNEQFFGPGTRLTVL.

This chain connects TRBV28 to TRBJ1-1; a weak D match, TRBD1 (5 bases). Trimming took off 3 bases at V and 4 bases at J, with 12 bases between the two ends. CDR3 length: 14 amino acids. The germline V gene has CDR1 MDHEN and CDR2 SYDVKM. CDR3 sequence (DNA): TGTGCCAGCAGTTTGGACGGGGGGGGCACTGAAGCTTTCTTT. Translated: CASSLDGGGTEAFF. The complete variable domain, with remaining parts taken from reference TRBV28 and TRBJ1-1, reads DVKVTQSSRYLVKRTGEKVFLECVQDMDHENMFWYRQDPGLGLRLIYFSYDVKMKEKGDIPEGYSVSREKKERFSLILESASTNQTSMYLCASSLDGGGTEAFFGQGTRLTVV.

This chain links TRBV14 with TRBJ2-1; 10 bases agree with TRBD2. V was clipped by 5 bases and J by 0 bases; unmatched bases: 7. The CDR3 contains 17 residues. CDR1 and CDR2 from the germline V gene are SGHDN and FVKESK. CDR3 residues: CASSSGLANSSYNEQFF. The CDR3 bases are TGTGCCAGCAGCTCGGGACTAGCGAATAGCTCCTACAATGAGCAGTTCTTC. The full variable domain, its missing parts supplied by reference TRBV14 and TRBJ2-1, is EAGVTQFPSHSVIEKGQTVTLRCDPISGHDNLYWYRRVMGKEIKFLLHFVKESKQDESGMPNNRFLAERTGGTYSTLKVQPAELEDSGVYFCASSSGLANSSYNEQFFGPGTRLTVL.

This chain connects TRBV6-6 to TRBJ2-3, with a possible D match to TRBD1 (5 bases). This CDR3 spans 15 amino acids. The V end lost 2 bases, the J end lost 1 base, and 10 bases lay between the germline ends. Germline lookup yields CDR1 MNHNY and CDR2 SVGAGI (reference sequence). CDR3 coding DNA: TGTGCCAGCAGTTACGGCACAGGCCGCACAGATACGCAGTATTTT. Translated: CASSYGTGRTDTQYF.

This clone was observed a single time. This chain joins TRBV10-1 and TRBJ2-7; maybe TRBD1 (5 bases). The germline CDR1 and CDR2 sequences are WNHNN and SYGVQD (reference sequence). The CDR3 is made up of 15 amino acids. V lost 9 bases and J lost 0, with 18 bases in between. The CDR3 DNA follows: TGCGCCAGTCCCACGACAGCGAAAGCCTCCTACGAGCAGTACTTC. It is translated as CASPTTAKASYEQYF.

The chain couples TRBV28 to TRBJ2-7, with TRBD2 as a possible D gene (5 bases). Germline CDR1 reads MDHEN; CDR2 reads SYDVKM. The CDR3 is 11 residues long. V was cut by 7 bases and J by 3 bases, with 7 bases left in between. CDR3 loop: CASKRGYEQYF. CDR3 DNA: TGTGCCAGCAAACGGGGCTACGAGCAGTACTTC.

The chain joins TRBV7-2 to TRBJ2-3; the match to TRBD2 covers 10 bases. V shed 3 bases and J 6 bases; nucleotides not matched to a gene: 12. The V gene's germline CDR1 is SGHTA and CDR2 FQGNSA. CDR3 length: 17 residues. CDR3 nucleotide sequence: TGTGCCAGCAGCTTTACCGCTAGCGGGGGACCCCCCGATACGCAGTATTTT. Its translation: CASSFTASGGPPDTQYF.

The V call is TRBV21-1, the J call TRBJ1-2; TRBD1, as called in the table, went unchecked against the DNA. TRBV21-1 is described as a pseudogene. The CDR3 runs 15 residues. The DNA of the CDR3 is TGTGCCAGCAGCAAAGTCCTACAGGGTGGGTATGGCTACACCTTC. Translation gives CASSKVLQGGYGYTF.